One and the same sample provided the 24 T cell receptor beta chains below, sequenced in a study of molecular identifiers for immune sequencing clone quantification listed by TCRdb under 2018. The library was made by PCR. The instrument given in TCRdb is Illumina HiSeq 4000. TCRdb reprocessing: public reads trimmed at Q25 with fastp, clones called with MiXCR, in-frame beta chains kept. When rows share a CDR3 protein, they turn into one entry using the most common DNA and genes. Here the sample has some 650,000 distinct CDR3 sequences; approximately 20% occur a single time. The top ten hold 0.85% of the sample. The sample was naive CD8+ T cells from blood, with Jurkat cell RNA spiked in. Per the publication, the cell subset or site label means: FACS-sorted CD8+CD4-CCR7+CD45RA+ naive T cells. The source of these receptors is a human donor in good health. Some libraries in this study had Jurkat cell RNA spiked in.

A note on this clonotype: A read error may be the cause here, since a much bigger clone is one base away. This chain joins TRBV9 and TRBJ2-7, with D perhaps matching TRBD1 (6 bases). Germline V CDR1 and CDR2: SGDLS, YYNGEE. Trimming shortened V by 4 bases and J by 6 bases, and 11 bases separated the two germline ends. The CDR3 length is 12 residues. The CDR3 DNA sequence: TGTGCCAGCAGCATAGAAGGGGGCGAGCAGTACTTC. Encoded protein: CASSIEGGEQYF.

This clonotype has more than one count but fewer than ten. This chain links TRBV4-3 with TRBJ2-1, with 7 bases that match TRBD2. Germline CDR1 and CDR2: LGHNA and YSLEER. The CDR3 is made up of 14 amino acids. Losses at the gene ends were 0 bases for V and 6 bases for J; bases not matched to a gene: 2. The CDR3 reads CASSQDRGSNEQFF. For the CDR3, the DNA is TGCGCCAGCAGCCAAGATCGCGGGAGCAATGAGCAGTTCTTC.

In the case of this clonotype: The junction shows a germline mismatch at one end, possibly a read error. The CDR3 region is CASILLADAKQF. The CDR3 DNA reads as TGTGCCAGCATCCTACTAGCGGACGCCAAGCAATTC. This rearrangement joins TRBV5-3 to TRBJ2-1; 8 nucleotides match TRBD2. TRBV5-3 qualifies as an ORF whose function is uncertain. There are 12 residues in the CDR3.

This clonotype was picked up many times. This chain uses TRBV28 with TRBJ2-7; D tentatively reads TRBD1 or TRBD2 (6 bases each). The germline V and J ends were trimmed by 2 bases and 2 bases, with 7 bases remaining between them. CDR1 MDHEN and CDR2 SYDVKM come from the germline V gene. This CDR3 has 13 amino acids. The CDR3 spells CASSLRGAYEQYF. DNA of the CDR3: TGTGCCAGCAGTTTAAGGGGGGCCTACGAGCAGTACTTC.

As regards this clonotype: The junction and the germline gene differ at one end; a read error may be behind it. This rearrangement joins TRBV7-8 to TRBJ2-1; maybe TRBD1 (6 bases). The CDR3 has 17 residues. Germline-derived CDR1 and CDR2 are SGHVS and FQNEAQ. The CDR3 sequence is CASSLTGYFTSYNEQSF. As DNA, the CDR3 is TGTGCCAGCAGTCTAACAGGGTATTTTACCTCCTACAATGAGCAGTCCTTC.

This clonotype was seen repeatedly, ten times or more. The J gene is TRBJ2-7, the V gene TRBV7-9, with D possibly being TRBD1 (6 bases). The CDR3 has 17 residues. Germline CDR1 is SEHNR and CDR2 is FQNEAQ (reference sequence). The V end was cut by 1 base, the J end by 0 bases, with 16 bases between. Here the CDR3 DNA reads TGTGCCAGCAGCTTAGAGTGGTCAGGGGAAAGCTCCTACGAGCAGTACTTC. Its translation: CASSLEWSGESSYEQYF. Filled out from reference TRBV7-9 and TRBJ2-7, the complete variable domain reads DTGVSQNPRHKITKRGQNVTFRCDPISEHNRLYWYRQTLGQGPEFLTYFQNEAQLEKSRLLSDRFSAERPKGSFSTLEIQRTEQGDSAMYLCASSLEWSGESSYEQYFGPGTRLTVT.

On this clonotype: At one end, the junction sequence differs from germline, possibly due to a read error. The chain is built from TRBV29-1 and TRBJ1-1, with 7 bases matching TRBD1. Per germline, CDR1 SQVTM and CDR2 ANQGSEA. The CDR3 is 13 residues long. The CDR3 loop is CSVEGGGNTEAFF. In nucleotides, the CDR3 is TGCAGCGTCGAAGGGGGCGGGAACACTGAAGCTTTCTTT.

Details on this clonotype: A much larger clone differs by one base, so this may be a read error. J is TRBJ1-3 and V is TRBV4-1; 9 nucleotides align to TRBD1. V lost 2 bases and J lost 1; bases outside the gene matches: 9. Germline V lookup: CDR1 MGHRA, CDR2 YSYEKL. The CDR3 is 18 amino acids. The CDR3 is CASSQQAGQGVSGNTIYF. The CDR3 DNA reads TGCGCCAGCAGCCAACAAGCGGGACAGGGTGTTTCTGGAAACACCATATATTTT.

This clonotype was observed at least ten times. This chain uses TRBV7-9 with TRBJ2-3; a possible D gene is TRBD2 (6 bases). The V end lost 4 bases, the J end lost 0 bases, and 23 bases lay between the germline ends. The CDR3 contains 19 residues. Germline-derived CDR1 and CDR2 are SEHNR and FQNEAQ (reference sequence). The CDR3 DNA reads TGTGCCAGCAGCTCAACCACCCGACTAGTGCAATCGAGCACAGATACGCAGTATTTT. It encodes CASSSTTRLVQSSTDTQYF.

This clonotype was found once. A much larger clone sits a single nucleotide away, making a read error possible. The V and J genes are TRBV10-2 and TRBJ1-5; TRBD1 might be the D (6 bases). The CDR3 totals 15 residues. Per the germline V gene, CDR1 is WSHSY and CDR2 is SAAADI. V was shortened by 6 bases and J by 9 bases, with 21 bases between the two germline ends. The CDR3 bases are TGCGCCAGCAGAACCGAGACAGGTGGTCGGCGGCCCCAGCATTTT. This codes for CASRTETGGRRPQHF.

The chain recombines TRBV27 with TRBJ2-7; D not resolved. Germline-derived CDR1 and CDR2 are MNHEY and SMNVEV (reference sequence). Trimming stripped 4 bases from V and 0 bases from J, with 10 bases between. The length of the CDR3 is 14 residues. The CDR3 protein is CASSSVASSYEQYF. The CDR3 DNA reads as TGTGCCAGCAGTTCCGTGGCGAGCTCCTACGAGCAGTACTTC.

This clonotype was counted at least ten times. The V and J genes are TRBV12-3 or TRBV12-4 and TRBJ2-1; D not resolved. V lost 7 bases to trimming and J lost 6 bases, with 13 bases between them. The CDR3 runs to 13 residues. The CDR3, as DNA: TGTGCCAGCACCTCAAGTATGGGCAATGAGCAGTTCTTC. The encoded protein is CASTSSMGNEQFF.

This clonotype has ten or more counts. The V gene is TRBV25-1, the J gene TRBJ2-3; the D gene is possibly TRBD1 (6 bases). Looked up from germline, CDR1 is MGHDK and CDR2 is SYGVNS. V was pared by 2 bases and J by 3 bases, with 21 bases between. The CDR3 contains 18 residues. CDR3 bases: TGTGCCAGCAGTGAAGGAGTGGGACACCCTATCGGAACAGATACGCAGTATTTT. This gives the protein CASSEGVGHPIGTDTQYF. Full variable domain (outside the CDR3, taken from reference TRBV25-1 and TRBJ2-3): EADIYQTPRYLVIGTGKKITLECSQTMGHDKMYWYQQDPGMELHLIHYSYGVNSTEKGDLSSESTVSRIRTEHFPLTLESARPSHTSQYLCASSEGVGHPIGTDTQYFGPGTRLTVL.

This clonotype occurred many times. The rearrangement links TRBV27 to TRBJ2-7, with TRBD1 matching 9 bases. The CDR3 runs 14 residues. Germline values: CDR1 MNHEY, CDR2 SMNVEV (reference sequence). V shed 4 bases, J shed 6 bases, and the junction held 7 bases outside the gene matches. CDR3 in DNA: TGTGCCAGCAGTTCTGGGACAGGGTTTAGCGAGCAGTACTTC. Translation gives CASSSGTGFSEQYF.

This clonotype was observed a few times. The chain is built from TRBV9 and TRBJ2-3, with unresolved D. Trimming removed 0 bases at V and 0 bases at J, with 11 bases between. CDR1 and CDR2 from the germline V gene are SGDLS and YYNGEE. The CDR3 contains 16 residues. As DNA, the CDR3 is TGTGCCAGCAGCGTAGCTTTGGCGGAGAGCACAGATACGCAGTATTTT. This gives the protein CASSVALAESTDTQYF.

This clonotype appeared many times. The chain carries TRBV6-2 or TRBV6-3 and TRBJ1-6; the D gene is possibly TRBD1 (6 bases). This CDR3 has 15 amino acids. Germline loops: CDR1 MNHEY, CDR2 SVGEGT. Trimming took off 7 bases at V and 6 bases at J, with 16 bases between the two ends. CDR3 bases: TGTGCCAGCACCGCCTGGGACACTTCTAATTCACCCCTCCACTTT. Translation gives CASTAWDTSNSPLHF.

This clonotype was found a few times. One end of the junction varies from germline; a read error may be responsible. The chain recombines TRBV6-1 with TRBJ1-6; maybe TRBD1 (5 bases). The CDR3 has 17 amino acids. Germline CDR1 reads MNHNS; CDR2 reads SASEGT. For the CDR3, the DNA is TGTGCCAGCGGTGAATCGAGAGGAGGGGTTCCCGCGGTCGCCCTCCACTTT. Protein sequence: CASGESRGGVPAVALHF.

This clonotype was seen at least ten times. The chain uses TRBV29-1 and TRBJ2-7, with D possibly matching TRBD2 (6 bases). The germline V gene has CDR1 SQVTM and CDR2 ANQGSEA. The CDR3 has 11 residues. The V end was cut by 8 bases, the J end by 6 bases, with 14 bases between. The CDR3 DNA reads TGCAGCTTTGCATGGGGGGTCGAGCAGTACTTC. Protein: CSFAWGVEQYF.

This clonotype was observed a handful of times. Given a much more abundant clone one base away, this may be a read error. J is TRBJ1-3 and V is TRBV7-2; 7 nucleotides agree with TRBD1. The CDR3 loop spans 14 amino acids. Germline V gene data show CDR1 as SGHTA and CDR2 as FQGNSA. With 4 bases clipped from V and 4 bases from J, the junction kept 4 bases outside the gene matches. The CDR3: CASSSGGVGNTIYF. CDR3 in DNA: TGTGCCAGCAGCTCAGGGGGGGTAGGAAACACCATATATTTT.

About this clonotype: A much larger clone is a single base away; this may be a read error. The chain employs TRBV7-9 and TRBJ1-1; unclear D gene. Per the germline V gene, CDR1 is SEHNR and CDR2 is FQNEAQ (reference sequence). The CDR3 is made up of 11 amino acids. The CDR3 reads CACSLEYEAFF. The CDR3 bases are TGTGCCTGCAGCTTGGAGTATGAAGCTTTCTTT.

This clonotype was seen more than once but under ten times. V is TRBV6-5 and J is TRBJ2-7; 7 nucleotides match TRBD1. The CDR3 sequence is 14 residues long. The junction had 6 bases not matched to a gene; V was cut back by 5 bases and J by 2 bases. The germline gives CDR1 MNHEY, CDR2 SVGAGI. The CDR3 spells CASSATGNPYEQYF. CDR3 bases: TGTGCCAGCAGTGCGACAGGGAACCCCTACGAGCAGTACTTC.

This clonotype was detected a few times. DNA of the CDR3: TGTGCCAGCAGTTACTCGAGGCAGTACAATGAGCAGTTCTTC. Amino acids: CASSYSRQYNEQFF. The chain combines TRBV6-2 or TRBV6-3 with TRBJ2-1; D is undetermined. The CDR3 length is 14 residues. V lost 0 bases and J 4 bases, leaving 7 bases between the germline ends. Per germline, CDR1 MNHEY and CDR2 SVGEGT.

This clonotype was observed many times. J is TRBJ2-7 and V is TRBV12-3 or TRBV12-4; tentative D call: TRBD1 (5 bases). The CDR3 totals 12 residues. The V end lost 6 bases, the J end lost 2 bases, and 8 bases lay between the germline ends. CDR3 DNA sequence: TGTGCCAGCAGCCAGGGCACCTACGAGCAGTACTTC. It specifies CASSQGTYEQYF.

The table lists this clonotype with many counts. The chain links TRBV20-1 to TRBJ2-7, with 9 bases fitting TRBD2. Germline values: CDR1 DFQATT, CDR2 SNEGSKA (reference sequence). V gave up 0 bases and J gave up 2 bases; unmatched junction bases: 20. The CDR3 is 20 amino acids. CDR3 DNA: TGCAGTGCTAGAGATCAAGTTAGAGCTAGCGGGATCGGTTTCCCCTACGAGCAGTACTTC. Translation: CSARDQVRASGIGFPYEQYF.